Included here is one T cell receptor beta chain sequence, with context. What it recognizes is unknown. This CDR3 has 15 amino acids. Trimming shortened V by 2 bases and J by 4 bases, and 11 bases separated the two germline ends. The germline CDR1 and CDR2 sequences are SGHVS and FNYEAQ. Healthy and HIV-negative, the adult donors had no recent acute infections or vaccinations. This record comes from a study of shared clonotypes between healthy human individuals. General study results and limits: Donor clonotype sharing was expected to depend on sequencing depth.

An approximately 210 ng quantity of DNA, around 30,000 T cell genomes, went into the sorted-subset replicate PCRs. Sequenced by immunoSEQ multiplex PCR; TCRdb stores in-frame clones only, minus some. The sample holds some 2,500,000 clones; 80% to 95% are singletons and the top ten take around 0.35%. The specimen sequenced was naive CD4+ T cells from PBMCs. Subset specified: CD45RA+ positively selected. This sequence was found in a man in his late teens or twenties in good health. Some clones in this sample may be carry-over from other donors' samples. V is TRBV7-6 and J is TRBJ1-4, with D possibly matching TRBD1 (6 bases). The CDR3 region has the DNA TGTGCCAGCAGCTTACGTCCAGGGGATAATGAAAAACTGTTTTTT. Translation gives CASSLRPGDNEKLFF.